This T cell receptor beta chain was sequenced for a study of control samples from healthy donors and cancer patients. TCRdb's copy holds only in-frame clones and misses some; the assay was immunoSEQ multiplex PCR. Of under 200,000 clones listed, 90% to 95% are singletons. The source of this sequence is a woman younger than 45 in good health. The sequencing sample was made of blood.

The CDR3 DNA follows: TGTGCCACCAGTGATTCCGGGACTAGCGGGAGAGGGGGAGAGACCCAGTACTTC. This gives the protein CATSDSGTSGRGGETQYF. The genes are TRBV24-1 and TRBJ2-5, with 14 bases identical to TRBD2. Trimming at V came to 2 bases and at J to 4 bases, leaving 8 bases not matched to a gene. CDR3 length: 18 residues. From germline, CDR1 is KGHDR and CDR2 SFDVKD.